The sequence of this T cell receptor beta chain was determined in a study of CD8 T cells in Susac syndrome. Reverse transcription used about 0.5 to 1 ug RNA and random hexamers. One entry per CDR3 protein results from TCRdb running MiXCR on the immunoSEQ multiplex PCR reads. The repertoire consists of 150,000 to 200,000 distinct CDR3 sequences, with 90% to 95% occurring once and the leading ten covering over 0.12%. The CDR3 spans 15 residues. V dropped 1 base and J dropped 5; count of bases not matched to a gene: 6. The TCR was taken from a human donor in good health. Specimen: CD4+ T cells from PBMCs. This rearrangement joins TRBV12-3 or TRBV12-4 to TRBJ2-5; 8 bases map to TRBD2. The CDR3 bases are TGTGCCAGCAGTTTAGATGGGACTAGAGTGGAGACCCAGTACTTC. It is translated as CASSLDGTRVETQYF.